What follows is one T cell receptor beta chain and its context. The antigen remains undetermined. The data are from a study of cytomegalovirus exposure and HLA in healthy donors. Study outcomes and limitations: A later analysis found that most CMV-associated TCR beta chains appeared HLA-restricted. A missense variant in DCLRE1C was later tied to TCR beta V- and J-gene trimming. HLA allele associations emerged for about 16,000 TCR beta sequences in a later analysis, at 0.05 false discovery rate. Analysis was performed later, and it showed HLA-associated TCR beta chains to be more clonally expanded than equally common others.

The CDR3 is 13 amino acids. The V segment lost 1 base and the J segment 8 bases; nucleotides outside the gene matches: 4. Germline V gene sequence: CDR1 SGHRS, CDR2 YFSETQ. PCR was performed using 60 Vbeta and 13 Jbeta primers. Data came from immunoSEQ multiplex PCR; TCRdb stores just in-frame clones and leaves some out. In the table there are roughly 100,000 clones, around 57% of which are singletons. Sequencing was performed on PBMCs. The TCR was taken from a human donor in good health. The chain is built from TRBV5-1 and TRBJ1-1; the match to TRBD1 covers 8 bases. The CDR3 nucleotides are TGCGCCAGCAGCTTGACCGGACAGGGAGAAGCTTTCTTT. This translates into CASSLTGQGEAFF.